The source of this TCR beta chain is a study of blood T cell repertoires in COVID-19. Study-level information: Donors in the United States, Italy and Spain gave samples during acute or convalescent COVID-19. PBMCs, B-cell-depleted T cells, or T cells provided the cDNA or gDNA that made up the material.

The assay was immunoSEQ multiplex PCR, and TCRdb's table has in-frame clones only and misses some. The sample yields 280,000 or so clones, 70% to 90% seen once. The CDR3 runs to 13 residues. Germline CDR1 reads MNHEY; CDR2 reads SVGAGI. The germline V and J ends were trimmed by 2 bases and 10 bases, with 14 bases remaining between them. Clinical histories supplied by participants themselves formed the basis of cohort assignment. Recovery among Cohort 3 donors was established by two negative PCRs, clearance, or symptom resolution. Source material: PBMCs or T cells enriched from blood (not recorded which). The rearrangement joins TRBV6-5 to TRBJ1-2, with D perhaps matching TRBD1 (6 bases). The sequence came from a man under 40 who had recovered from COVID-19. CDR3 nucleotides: TGTGCCAGCAGTTACGACGGGACACTCACCTACACCTTC. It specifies CASSYDGTLTYTF.